This T cell receptor beta chain was recorded in a study of molecular identifiers for immune sequencing clone quantification. In its sample, this clonotype is medium-sized. Its antigen is not known. The germline V gene has CDR1 MDHEN and CDR2 SYDVKM. With 3 bases removed from V and 0 bases from J, the gap between germline ends came to 11 bases. CDR3 length equals 15 residues. With listed TCR primers and previously described methods, bulk TCR libraries were prepared. MiXCR, applied by TCRdb to the PCR reads, yields one record per CDR3 protein. Among roughly 9,700 distinct CDR3 sequences, 15% to 20% were seen once, and the ten largest hold around 1.8%. Study-wide results and caveats: Highly expanded clones may be undercounted when identical TCR molecules share barcodes.

The gene calls are TRBV28 and TRBJ2-5; tentative D call: TRBD2 (6 bases). This clonotype was sampled from a human donor in good health. Some libraries in this study had Jurkat cell RNA spiked in. Sequences were obtained from naive CD8+ T cells from blood, with Jurkat cell RNA spiked in. The subset is: FACS-sorted CD8+CD4-CCR7+CD45RA+ naive T cells. The CDR3 DNA follows: TGTGCCAGCAGTTTTCTAGCGAACGACCAAGAGACCCAGTACTTC. Its translation is CASSFLANDQETQYF.